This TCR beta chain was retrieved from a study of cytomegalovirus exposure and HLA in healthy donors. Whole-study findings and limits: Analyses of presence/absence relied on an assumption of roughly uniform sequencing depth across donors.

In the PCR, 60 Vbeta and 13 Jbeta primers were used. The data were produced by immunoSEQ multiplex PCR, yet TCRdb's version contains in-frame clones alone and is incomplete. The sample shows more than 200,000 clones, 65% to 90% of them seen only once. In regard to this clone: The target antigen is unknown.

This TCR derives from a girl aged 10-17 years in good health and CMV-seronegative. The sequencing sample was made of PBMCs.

The CDR3 DNA follows: TGTGCCAGCACCCCCGGGGGGAGTGCCCCCTACGAGCAGTACTTC. It yields the protein CASTPGGSAPYEQYF. The chain joins TRBV5-4 to TRBJ2-7, with 7 bases identical to TRBD2. This CDR3 has 15 residues. J gave up 2 bases and V 6 bases, and 11 bases lay outside the gene matches. The germline V gene encodes CDR1 SGHNT and CDR2 YYREEE (reference sequence).